Below, 21 T cell receptor beta chains from the same sample are listed, as sequenced in a study of cytomegalovirus exposure and HLA in healthy donors. The assay was immunoSEQ multiplex PCR, and TCRdb's table has in-frame clones only and misses some. This table has tens of thousands of clones, around nine tenths appearing once. The specimen sequenced was PBMCs. These receptors were obtained from a young woman in good health and CMV-seropositive.

The genes are TRBV7-6 and TRBJ1-1; TRBD1 might be the D (6 bases). CDR3 size: 15 residues. Germline CDR1 SGHVS, CDR2 FNYEAQ. Trimming took off 2 bases at V and 4 bases at J, with 14 bases between the two ends. Here the CDR3 reads CASSLSGGGSTEAFF. CDR3 nucleotide sequence: TGTGCCAGCAGCTTATCGGGAGGGGGGAGCACTGAAGCTTTCTTT.

The chain is built from TRBV30 and TRBJ2-1; 7 bases agree with TRBD1. This CDR3 has 11 amino acids. V lost 0 bases to trimming and J lost 12 bases; unmatched junction nucleotides: 2. CDR1 and CDR2 (germline): GTSNPN, SVGIG (reference sequence). Here the CDR3 DNA reads TGTGCCTGGAGTGTGGGGGACAGGCAGTTCTTC. Protein: CAWSVGDRQFF.

The count of this clone is one. V gene TRBV5-1 combines with J gene TRBJ2-5; D is undetermined. The J call may be mistaken, given a closer DNA end match to TRBJ2-7. This CDR3 comprises 12 residues. Germline loops: CDR1 SGHRS, CDR2 YFSETQ. CDR3 region: CASSLSSYEQYF. The CDR3 DNA sequence: TGCGCCAGCAGCTTGTCGTCCTACGAGCAGTACTTC.

The chain uses TRBV16 and TRBJ2-7, with D maybe TRBD2 (6 bases). Germline V lookup: CDR1 KGHSY, CDR2 FQNENV. The V end was cut by 3 bases, the J end by 10 bases, with 25 bases between. This CDR3 region has 16 residues. The CDR3 loop is CASSQTPIDRETGQYF. DNA of the CDR3: TGTGCCAGCAGCCAGACCCCTATCGATCGGGAGACCGGACAGTACTTC.

This chain uses TRBV11-2 with TRBJ1-1; D is unresolved. Between the trimmed V and J ends, which lost 4 bases and 3 bases, there was a span of 12 bases. Germline V CDR1 and CDR2: SGHAT, FQNNGV. The CDR3 covers 14 residues. CDR3 nucleotide sequence: TGTGCCAGCAGCTCCCGGGAGGCGGACACTGAAGCTTTCTTT. Its translation: CASSSREADTEAFF.

This clone appeared once. The V gene is TRBV11-2, the J gene TRBJ1-4; D might be TRBD1 (5 bases). Germline loops: CDR1 SGHAT, CDR2 FQNNGV. This CDR3 comprises 13 residues. Trimming shortened V by 6 bases and J by 2 bases, and 7 bases separated the two germline ends. In DNA, the CDR3 is TGTGCCAGCAGGGGACTGACTAATGAAAAACTGTTTTTT. Its protein is CASRGLTNEKLFF.

The chain has TRBV4-1 and TRBJ2-2; possibly TRBD1 for D (6 bases). V lost 0 bases and J 6 bases, leaving 14 bases between the germline ends. Germline lookup yields CDR1 MGHRA and CDR2 YSYEKL. The CDR3 spans 16 residues. Here the CDR3 DNA reads TGCGCCAGCAGCCAAGATTTAGACCCAGGGGCCGGGGAGCTGTTTTTT. Translated: CASSQDLDPGAGELFF.

V gene TRBV6-5 combines with J gene TRBJ2-1; TRBD2 agrees at 11 bases. The ends lost 3 bases at V and 6 bases at J; junction bases unmatched: 4. Germline assignment: CDR1 MNHEY and CDR2 SVGAGI. The CDR3 runs to 15 residues. The CDR3 DNA reads as TGTGCCAGCAGTTATAGCGGGGGGGCCTTCAATGAGCAGTTCTTC. As protein: CASSYSGGAFNEQFF.

This chain joins TRBV7-9 and TRBJ1-2; TRBD1 aligns across 9 bases. This CDR3 is built from 15 residues. Losses at the gene ends were 5 bases for V and 3 bases for J; bases not matched to a gene: 7. Germline lookup yields CDR1 SEHNR and CDR2 FQNEAQ (reference sequence). Written as DNA, the CDR3 is TGTGCCAGCAGCCCCGGGACAGGGCTTGACTATGGCTACACCTTC. Its protein is CASSPGTGLDYGYTF.

The chain has TRBV5-1 and TRBJ1-2; 7 bases line up with TRBD1. Unmatched junction bases numbered 5, after V lost 3 bases and J lost 0 bases. This CDR3 comprises 15 residues. From germline, CDR1 is SGHRS and CDR2 YFSETQ. CDR3 region: CASSWGDSSNYGYTF. CDR3 in DNA: TGCGCCAGCAGCTGGGGGGACAGCTCTAACTATGGCTACACCTTC. The full variable domain, in which reference TRBV5-1 and TRBJ1-2 provide the parts outside the CDR3, is KAGVTQTPRYLIKTRGQQVTLSCSPISGHRSVSWYQQTPGQGLQFLFEYFSETQRNKGNFPGRFSGRQFSNSRSEMNVSTLELGDSALYLCASSWGDSSNYGYTFGSGTRLTVV.

The V call is TRBV5-6, the J call TRBJ2-1; tentative D call: TRBD1 (5 bases). This CDR3 has 16 amino acids. Germline V gene lookup returns CDR1 SGHDT and CDR2 YYEEEE. Trimming pared 0 bases from V and 4 bases from J, leaving 14 bases between. CDR3: CASSLGVREDYNEQFF. DNA of the CDR3: TGTGCCAGCAGCTTGGGAGTCAGGGAAGATTACAATGAGCAGTTCTTC.

The chain joins TRBV11-2 to TRBJ1-1; D ambiguous. This CDR3 is 13 amino acids long. Looked up from germline, CDR1 is SGHAT and CDR2 is FQNNGV. Trimming left V 2 bases short and J 3 bases short, with 7 bases between. CDR3 sequence reads: CASSLFGYTEAFF. DNA of the CDR3: TGTGCCAGCAGCTTATTTGGCTACACTGAAGCTTTCTTT. Complete variable domain (other parts from reference TRBV11-2 and TRBJ1-1): EAGVAQSPRYKIIEKRQSVAFWCNPISGHATLYWYQQILGQGPKLLIQFQNNGVVDDSQLPKDRFSAERLKGVDSTLKIQPAKLEDSAVYLCASSLFGYTEAFFGQGTRLTVV.

V usage is TRBV11-2 and J usage is TRBJ2-1; 14 bases are a match to TRBD2. CDR3 length: 17 amino acids. V shed 5 bases, J shed 4 bases, and the junction held 7 bases outside the gene matches. Looked up from germline, CDR1 is SGHAT and CDR2 is FQNNGV. CDR3 amino acids: CASSPRLAGGSYNEQFF. The CDR3 DNA reads as TGTGCCAGCAGCCCACGACTAGCGGGGGGGAGTTACAATGAGCAGTTCTTC.

The V call is TRBV6-1, the J call TRBJ1-4; 7 bases align to TRBD1. Per germline, CDR1 MNHNS and CDR2 SASEGT. The junction had 4 bases not matched to a gene; V was cut back by 3 bases and J by 6 bases. The CDR3 contains 14 residues. Written as DNA, the CDR3 is TGTGCCAGCAGTGAGTGGACAGGAGATGAAAAACTGTTTTTT. It encodes CASSEWTGDEKLFF.

CDR3 nucleotide sequence: TGCGCCAGCAGCCAAGAGGGGGCGCCTGGTGGGGCCAACGTCCTGACTTTC. Amino acid sequence: CASSQEGAPGGANVLTF. The V and J genes are TRBV4-3 and TRBJ2-6; tentative D call: TRBD1 (6 bases). Germline-derived CDR1 and CDR2 are LGHNA and YSLEER. The CDR3 has 17 residues. V shed 0 bases and J shed 3 bases, with 12 bases lying between them.

The chain links TRBV27 to TRBJ2-7; 10 bases map to TRBD1. This CDR3 contains 16 residues. The V segment lost 3 bases and the J segment 4 bases; nucleotides outside the gene matches: 9. CDR1 MNHEY and CDR2 SMNVEV come from the germline V gene (reference sequence). The chain's CDR3 is CASSLLVPGQGYEQYF. For the CDR3, the DNA is TGTGCCAGCAGTTTGCTCGTCCCGGGACAGGGGTACGAGCAGTACTTC.

This clone was recorded only once. This chain uses TRBV6-5 with TRBJ1-5, with a weak D call TRBD1 (5 bases). CDR1 and CDR2 from the germline V gene are MNHEY and SVGAGI. The V end was cut by 2 bases, the J end by 8 bases, with 13 bases between. The CDR3 covers 14 residues. The DNA for the CDR3 is TGTGCCAGCAGTTACGGGGGAGGGATCAAGCCCCAGCATTTT. This gives the protein CASSYGGGIKPQHF.

J is TRBJ2-1 and V is TRBV27, with 7 bases aligning to TRBD1. Germline V gene data show CDR1 as MNHEY and CDR2 as SMNVEV (reference sequence). This CDR3 has 16 amino acids. V trimming: 5 bases; J trimming: 0 bases; junction bases outside the gene matches: 7. In DNA form, the CDR3 reads TGTGCCAGCAGTCCAATCAGGGGGAGCTCCTACAATGAGCAGTTCTTC. It encodes CASSPIRGSSYNEQFF.

The chain employs TRBV28 and TRBJ2-1; 8 bases fit TRBD2. Unmatched junction bases numbered 21, after V lost 0 bases and J lost 8 bases. Germline V gene sequence: CDR1 MDHEN, CDR2 SYDVKM. This CDR3 region has 20 residues. The chain's CDR3 is CASSLCFPVRGREAADEQFF. CDR3 bases: TGTGCCAGCAGTTTATGTTTCCCTGTGCGGGGGCGGGAGGCGGCCGATGAGCAGTTCTTC.

The chain joins TRBV10-2 to TRBJ2-4; D is ambiguous. The CDR3 spans 13 residues. Germline V gives CDR1 WSHSY, CDR2 SAAADI. The V end was cut by 6 bases, the J end by 6 bases, with 12 bases between. DNA for the CDR3: TGCGCCAGCAGCCAGGTTGAGCTAAACATTCAGTACTTC. Translating it yields CASSQVELNIQYF.

CDR3 residues: CASSQEVGPPGELFF. In nucleotides, the CDR3 is TGTGCCAGCAGCCAAGAAGTGGGGCCCCCCGGGGAGCTGTTTTTT. The rearrangement links TRBV4-2 to TRBJ2-2; D is possibly TRBD1 (5 bases). Deletions cut 0 bases from V and 6 bases from J, with 11 bases between. This CDR3 is 15 amino acids long. From germline, CDR1 is LGHNA and CDR2 YNFKEQ.